A selection of T cell receptor beta chains follows, all from one sample in a study of tumor-infiltrating lymphocytes in primary liver carcinoma. A single record per CDR3 protein comes from TCRdb applying MiXCR to the multiplex PCR reads. The data contain about 200,000 distinct CDR3 sequences, around 85% of them singletons. Material for sequencing was tumor tissue from primary liver carcinoma. These receptors originate from a man aged 35-49 years with primary liver carcinoma and hepatitis B virus infection. The CDR3 runs from the conserved cysteine through the conserved F or W. D genes are given only for firm matches. Clone size is stated in some rows and not others, as once, few, many or a class when expanded.

D gene	V gene	clone size	J gene	CDR3 DNA	CDR3 protein
NA	TRBV11-3	NA	TRBJ2-3	TGTGCCAGCAGCTTAGCCCATAGAGGTACTCAGTATTTT	CASSLAHRGTQYF
NA	TRBV5-5	NA	TRBJ2-7	TGTGCCTGCAGCTACCCCCCCACCTTCGATGGTATCGAGCAGTACTTC	CACSYPPTFDGIEQYF
NA	TRBV12-3/TRBV12-4	NA	TRBJ2-1	TGTGCCACCGCCGCGAGGAGAAATGAGCAGTTCTTC	CATAARRNEQFF
NA	TRBV5-6	NA	TRBJ2-3	TGTGCCAGCAGCTTGGAGGTAGCCCGGTGCACAGATACGCTGTATTTT	CASSLEVARCTDTLYF
NA	TRBV12-3/TRBV12-4	NA	TRBJ2-3	TGTGCCAGCAGTTTATTTCAGGCATCCGATACGCAATATTTT	CASSLFQASDTQYF
TRBD1	TRBV11-2	NA	TRBJ2-6	TGTACCAGCAGCATGGGGGGAGACAGGGGCATTTCCCTCTCTGGCTCCAACGTCCTGACTTTC	CTSSMGGDRGISLSGSNVLTF
NA	TRBV29-1	NA	TRBJ2-7	NA	CNVGPGTDYEQYF
TRBD2	TRBV6-2/TRBV6-3	NA	TRBJ2-4	TGTGCCAGCAGTTCCCACCCCCTCGCGGGAGAAAAAATTCTGGCCAAAAACACTCAGTACTTC	CASSSHPLAGEKILAKNTQYF
NA	TRBV5-1	NA	TRBJ2-3	TGCGCCAGCAGCTATGAACTCCGACTGGAAACCCTAACAGATACGCAGTATTTT	CASSYELRLETLTDTQYF
TRBD2	TRBV30	many	TRBJ2-5	TGTGCCTGGAGTAAGAGCGGGAGAAGGGAGACCCAGTACTTC	CAWSKSGRRETQYF
TRBD2	TRBV6-5	NA	TRBJ2-3	TGTGCCATCAGGGTCGGGGGACTAGGTACGAATACGCAGTATTTT	CAIRVGGLGTNTQYF
NA	TRBV5-4	NA	TRBJ2-2	TGTGCCGGCGGCTTGGGAGGTAGCGGAAGGACCGGGGAGCTGTTTTTT	CAGGLGGSGRTGELFF
NA	TRBV4-3	NA	TRBJ1-5	TGCGCCTGCAGCCAAGAAGAGGGGAGCCAGCCCAAGCATTTT	CACSQEEGSQPKHF
TRBD2	TRBV11-2	NA	TRBJ2-3	TGTGCCGGCAGCCGACCGCCGAGACTAGCGGGAGAGAGGACAAATACGCAGTATTTT	CAGSRPPRLAGERTNTQYF
NA	TRBV19	few	TRBJ1-2	TGTGCCAGTAGTCCGGCCCCCTTGGGGGGCTACACCTTC	CASSPAPLGGYTF
NA	TRBV6-2/TRBV6-3	once	TRBJ2-3	TGTGCCAACAGTTCGGCACTTGCGAATACGCGGTTTTTT	CANSSALANTRFF
TRBD2	TRBV6-1	NA	TRBJ2-3	TGTGCCAGCATGGAACTAGCGGGAGTATGCACAGATGCGCAGTATTTT	CASMELAGVCTDAQYF
TRBD2	TRBV6-2/TRBV6-3	few	TRBJ2-7	TGTGCTAGCAATTACTCGTCTAGCGGGAGGAGATACGAGCAGTACTTC	CASNYSSSGRRYEQYF
NA	TRBV4-2	NA	TRBJ2-1	TGTGTCAACAGCCAAGCTTATGAGCAGTTCTTC	CVNSQAYEQFF
TRBD2	TRBV29-1	NA	TRBJ2-1	TGCTGCGTTGAATATAGCGGGAGCTACAATGGGCAGTTCTTC	CCVEYSGSYNGQFF
NA	TRBV6-2/TRBV6-3	NA	TRBJ1-2	TGTGCCAGTGGTCCGAGCGGAACCTCTATATTCTATGGCTACACGTTC	CASGPSGTSIFYGYTF
TRBD2	TRBV4-2	once	TRBJ2-1	TGTACCAGCAGCCAAGAGCCCGAGCTAGCGGGATACAATGAGCAGTTCTTC	CTSSQEPELAGYNEQFF
NA	TRBV7-3	NA	TRBJ2-3	TGTGCCAGCAGCGCAACCTCTAGCACAGATACGCAGTATTTT	CASSATSSTDTQYF
NA	TRBV11-3	NA	TRBJ2-2	TGTGCTAGCAGCCGGGGACTGGAAAACACCGGGGAGCTGTTTTTT	CASSRGLENTGELFF
NA	TRBV5-6	NA	TRBJ2-4	TGTACCAGCAACCTGGAGGGACTAGCCAAAAACATTCAGTACTTC	CTSNLEGLAKNIQYF
TRBD1	TRBV6-1	NA	TRBJ2-7	TGTGCCAGAGGGGCAGTACAGGGGCCCCCCTACGAGCAGTACTTC	CARGAVQGPPYEQYF
TRBD1	TRBV6-6	NA	TRBJ2-5	TGTGCCAGCAGTACCCGGGACAGGGGTACCCAAGAGACCGAGTACTTC	CASSTRDRGTQETEYF
NA	TRBV11-2	NA	TRBJ2-2	TGTGCCAGCAGCACGGACTCGGACACCCGCGAGCTGTTTTTT	CASSTDSDTRELFF
NA	TRBV6-1	NA	TRBJ2-1	TGTGTCTGCAGTGTGTGGGGGGCCGAGCAGTTCTTC	CVCSVWGAEQFF
TRBD2	TRBV29-1	NA	TRBJ2-1	TGCAGTGGGTCTGTGAGCGGGATCTACAGTGAGCAGTTCTTC	CSGSVSGIYSEQFF
NA	TRBV5-6	once	TRBJ1-2	TGTGCCAGCAGCTTGGGCCAGGAGGCTGGCTACACCTTC	CASSLGQEAGYTF
NA	TRBV7-9	NA	TRBJ2-4	TGTGCCAGCAGCTTAGACGGCGGTGGCGGAGTCGAGCATTACTTC	CASSLDGGGGVEHYF
NA	TRBV11-1	once	TRBJ2-7	TGTGCCAGCATCTTAGGGCCGGCGGGTGAATGCTCCTACGAGCAGTATTTC	CASILGPAGECSYEQYF
NA	TRBV29-1	NA	TRBJ2-7	TGCAGCGTTGAAGCTCCAGGAGGGAGCTCTTACGAGCAGTACTTT	CSVEAPGGSSYEQYF
NA	TRBV29-1	NA	TRBJ2-3	TGCAGCGTTGACCCCATGAGAAATACGCAGTATTTT	CSVDPMRNTQYF
NA	TRBV10-2	NA	TRBJ1-2	TGCGCCACCACCTGGACAATCAGCTCTCCCGGCGGCTACACCTTC	CATTWTISSPGGYTF
NA	TRBV6-1	NA	TRBJ1-2	TGTGCCAACAGTATCACAGGGAACGCTAACTATGGCTACACCTTC	CANSITGNANYGYTF
TRBD1	TRBV4-1	many	TRBJ2-5	TGCGCCAGCAGCCAAGGAGACAGGGGGTTGATAGAGACCCAGTACTTC	CASSQGDRGLIETQYF
NA	TRBV4-3	NA	TRBJ2-2	TGCGCCAGCAACCAAAGTCCCGCGGTAGAGACAGGGGAGCTGTTTTTT	CASNQSPAVETGELFF
TRBD1	TRBV6-1	NA	TRBJ2-7	TGTGCCAGCAGCTCCGGGACAGGGTTGGTCGAGCAATACTTC	CASSSGTGLVEQYF
NA	TRBV19	NA	TRBJ2-5	TGTGCCAGTCGACAGGCTGAGAAGACCCAGTACTTC	CASRQAEKTQYF
TRBD1	TRBV11-2	NA	TRBJ2-6	TGTGCCAGCAGCTTGGACAGGACTGGGGCTAACGTCCTGACTTTT	CASSLDRTGANVLTF
NA	TRBV12-3/TRBV12-4	NA	TRBJ2-5	TGTCCCAGCACTTTGTCAGGGGTGCCAGAGACCCAGTACTTC	CPSTLSGVPETQYF